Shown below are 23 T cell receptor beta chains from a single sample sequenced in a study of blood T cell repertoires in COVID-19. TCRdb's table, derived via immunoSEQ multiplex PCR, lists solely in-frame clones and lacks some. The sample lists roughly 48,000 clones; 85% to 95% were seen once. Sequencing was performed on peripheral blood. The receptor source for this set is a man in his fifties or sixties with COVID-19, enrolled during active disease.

The CDR3 loop is CASSLPAADTGELFF. The CDR3 bases are TGTGCCAGCAGCTTACCCGCAGCGGACACCGGGGAGCTGTTTTTT. J is TRBJ2-2 and V is TRBV11-2; the D gene is possibly TRBD2 (5 bases). Germline V CDR1 and CDR2: SGHAT, FQNNGV. This CDR3 spans 15 amino acids. V was shortened by 2 bases and J by 3 bases, with 10 bases between the two germline ends.

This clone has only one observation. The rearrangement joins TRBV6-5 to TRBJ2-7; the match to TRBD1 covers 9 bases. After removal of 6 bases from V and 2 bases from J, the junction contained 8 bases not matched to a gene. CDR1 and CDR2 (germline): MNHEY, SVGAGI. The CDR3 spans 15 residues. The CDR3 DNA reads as TGTGCCAGCAGGCAAAGACAGGGGGTAACCTACGAGCAGTACTTC. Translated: CASRQRQGVTYEQYF.

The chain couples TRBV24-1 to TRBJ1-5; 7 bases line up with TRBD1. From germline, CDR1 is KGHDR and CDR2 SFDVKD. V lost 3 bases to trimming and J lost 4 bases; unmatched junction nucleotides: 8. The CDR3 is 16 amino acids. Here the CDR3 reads CATSDPRQGGNQPQHF. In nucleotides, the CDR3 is TGTGCCACCAGTGATCCGCGACAGGGTGGGAATCAGCCCCAGCATTTT.

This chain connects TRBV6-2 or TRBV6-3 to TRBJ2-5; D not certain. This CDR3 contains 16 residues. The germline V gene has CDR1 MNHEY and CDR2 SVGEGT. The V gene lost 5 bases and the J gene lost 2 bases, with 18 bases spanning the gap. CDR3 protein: CASSTYALSRQETQYF. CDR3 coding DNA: TGTGCCAGCAGTACCTACGCGTTATCCCGACAAGAGACCCAGTACTTC.

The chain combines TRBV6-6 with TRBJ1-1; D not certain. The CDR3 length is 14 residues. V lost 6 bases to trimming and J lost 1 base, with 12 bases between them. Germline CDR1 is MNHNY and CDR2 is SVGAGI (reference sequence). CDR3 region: CASSLGGSNTEAFF. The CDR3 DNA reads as TGTGCCAGCAGCCTAGGCGGATCGAACACTGAAGCTTTCTTT.

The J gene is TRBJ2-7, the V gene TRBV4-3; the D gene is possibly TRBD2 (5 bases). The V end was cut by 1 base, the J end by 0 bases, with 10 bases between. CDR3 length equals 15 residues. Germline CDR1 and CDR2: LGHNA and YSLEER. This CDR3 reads CASSQARARSYEQYF. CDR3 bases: TGCGCCAGCAGCCAAGCGAGGGCGCGCTCCTACGAGCAGTACTTC.

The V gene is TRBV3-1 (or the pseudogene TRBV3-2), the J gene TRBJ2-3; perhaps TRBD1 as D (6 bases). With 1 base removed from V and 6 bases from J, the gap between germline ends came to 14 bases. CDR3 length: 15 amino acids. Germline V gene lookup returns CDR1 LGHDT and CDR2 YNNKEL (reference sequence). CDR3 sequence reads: CASSQGGGGSDTQYF. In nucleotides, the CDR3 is TGTGCCAGCAGCCAAGGGGGTGGGGGCAGCGATACGCAGTATTTT.

The CDR3 region is CASSTSGQGTNYGYTF. The CDR3 coding sequence is TGTGCCAGCAGTACCTCCGGACAGGGCACTAACTATGGCTACACCTTC. V is TRBV27 and J is TRBJ1-2; 8 nucleotides line up with TRBD1. J gave up 0 bases and V 5 bases, and 8 bases lay outside the gene matches. The CDR3 consists of 16 residues. The germline gives CDR1 MNHEY, CDR2 SMNVEV (reference sequence).

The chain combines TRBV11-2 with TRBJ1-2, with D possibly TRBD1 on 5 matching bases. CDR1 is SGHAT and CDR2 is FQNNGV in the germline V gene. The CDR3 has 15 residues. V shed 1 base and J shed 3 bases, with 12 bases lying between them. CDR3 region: CASSLVSGLHYGYTF. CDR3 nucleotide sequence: TGTGCCAGCAGCTTAGTTTCAGGGTTGCACTATGGCTACACCTTC. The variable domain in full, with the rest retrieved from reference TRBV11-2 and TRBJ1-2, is EAGVAQSPRYKIIEKRQSVAFWCNPISGHATLYWYQQILGQGPKLLIQFQNNGVVDDSQLPKDRFSAERLKGVDSTLKIQPAKLEDSAVYLCASSLVSGLHYGYTFGSGTRLTVV.

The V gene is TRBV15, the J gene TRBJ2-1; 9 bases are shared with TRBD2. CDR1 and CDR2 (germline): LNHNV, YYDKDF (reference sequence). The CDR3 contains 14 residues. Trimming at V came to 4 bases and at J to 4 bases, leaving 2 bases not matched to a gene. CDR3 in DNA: TGTGCCACCAGCAAGACTAGCGGTTACAATGAGCAGTTCTTC. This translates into CATSKTSGYNEQFF.

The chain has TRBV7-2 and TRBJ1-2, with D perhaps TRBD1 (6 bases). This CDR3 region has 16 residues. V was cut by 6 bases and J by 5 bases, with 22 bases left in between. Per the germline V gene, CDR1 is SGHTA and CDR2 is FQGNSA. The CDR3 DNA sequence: TGTGCCAGCAGTATTAGCCCAGGGGACCCTGGGTATGGCTACACCTTC. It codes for CASSISPGDPGYGYTF.

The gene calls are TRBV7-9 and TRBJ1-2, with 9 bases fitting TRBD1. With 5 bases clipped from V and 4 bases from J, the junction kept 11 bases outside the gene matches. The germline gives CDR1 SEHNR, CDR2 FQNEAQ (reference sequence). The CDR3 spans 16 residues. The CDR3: CASSPRGTGPGYGYTF. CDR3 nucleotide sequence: TGTGCCAGCAGCCCCCGCGGGACAGGGCCTGGCTATGGCTACACCTTC.

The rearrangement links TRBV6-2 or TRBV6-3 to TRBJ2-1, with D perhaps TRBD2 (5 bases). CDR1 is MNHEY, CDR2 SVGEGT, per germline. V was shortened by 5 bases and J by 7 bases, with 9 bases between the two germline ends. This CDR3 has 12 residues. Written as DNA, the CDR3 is TGTGCCAGCAGTGTACGGGGAAATGAGCAGTTCTTC. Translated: CASSVRGNEQFF.

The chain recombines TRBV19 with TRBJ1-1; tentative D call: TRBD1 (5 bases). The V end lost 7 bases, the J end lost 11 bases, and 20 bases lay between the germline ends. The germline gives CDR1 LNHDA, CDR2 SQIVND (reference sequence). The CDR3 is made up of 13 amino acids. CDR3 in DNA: TGTGCCAGTATTCCAGGGATCCACGGGAGGGCTTTCTTT. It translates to CASIPGIHGRAFF.

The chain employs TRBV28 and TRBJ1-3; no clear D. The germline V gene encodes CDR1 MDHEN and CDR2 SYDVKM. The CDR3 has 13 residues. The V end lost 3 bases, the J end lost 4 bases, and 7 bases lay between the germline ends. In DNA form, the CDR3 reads TGTGCCAGCAGTTTTACTGTCGGAAACACCATATATTTT. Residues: CASSFTVGNTIYF.

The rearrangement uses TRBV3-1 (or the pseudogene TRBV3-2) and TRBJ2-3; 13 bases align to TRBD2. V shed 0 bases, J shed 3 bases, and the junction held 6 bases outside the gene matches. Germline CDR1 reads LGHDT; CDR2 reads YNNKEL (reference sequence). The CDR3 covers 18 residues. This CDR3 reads CASSQDPRLAGGTDTQYF. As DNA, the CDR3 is TGTGCCAGCAGCCAAGATCCAAGACTAGCGGGAGGAACAGATACGCAGTATTTT.

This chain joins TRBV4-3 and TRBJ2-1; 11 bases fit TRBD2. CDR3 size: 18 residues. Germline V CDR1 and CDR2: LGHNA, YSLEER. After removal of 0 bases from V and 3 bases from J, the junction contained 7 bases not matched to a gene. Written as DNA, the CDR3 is TGCGCCAGCAGCCAAGATCGATCTAGCGGGAGGATCTACAATGAGCAGTTCTTC. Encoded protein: CASSQDRSSGRIYNEQFF.

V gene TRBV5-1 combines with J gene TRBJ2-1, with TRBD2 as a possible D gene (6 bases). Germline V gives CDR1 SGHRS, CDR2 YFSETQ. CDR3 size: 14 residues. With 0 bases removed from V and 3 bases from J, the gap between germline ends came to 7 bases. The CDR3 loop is CASSLGRDYNEQFF. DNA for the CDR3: TGCGCCAGCAGCTTGGGGCGGGACTACAATGAGCAGTTCTTC.

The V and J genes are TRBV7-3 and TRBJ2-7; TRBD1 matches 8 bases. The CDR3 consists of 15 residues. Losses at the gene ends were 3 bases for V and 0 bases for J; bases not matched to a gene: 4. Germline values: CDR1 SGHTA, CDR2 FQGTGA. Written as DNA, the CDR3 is TGTGCCAGCAGCTTTTCAGGGGGCGTCTCCTACGAGCAGTACTTC. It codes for CASSFSGGVSYEQYF.

The CDR3 DNA follows: TGTGCCAGCAGCCCCTCCCCGCGTTCGGCAGATACGCAGTATTTT. Amino acids: CASSPSPRSADTQYF. This sequence joins TRBV5-4 and TRBJ2-3; D not certain. The V end was cut by 4 bases, the J end by 4 bases, with 16 bases between. Germline V gene sequence: CDR1 SGHNT, CDR2 YYREEE (reference sequence). The CDR3 totals 15 residues. The variable domain in full, completed from reference TRBV5-4 and TRBJ2-3, reads ETGVTQSPTHLIKTRGQQVTLRCSSQSGHNTVSWYQQALGQGPQFIFQYYREEENGRGNFPPRFSGLQFPNYSSELNVNALELDDSALYLCASSPSPRSADTQYFGPGTRLTVL.

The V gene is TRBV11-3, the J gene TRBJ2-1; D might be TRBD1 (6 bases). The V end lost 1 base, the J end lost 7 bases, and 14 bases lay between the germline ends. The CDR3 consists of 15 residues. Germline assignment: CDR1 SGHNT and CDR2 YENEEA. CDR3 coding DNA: TGTGCCAGCAGCTTAGCTTCGCTAGGGGGTAATGAGCAGTTCTTC. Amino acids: CASSLASLGGNEQFF.

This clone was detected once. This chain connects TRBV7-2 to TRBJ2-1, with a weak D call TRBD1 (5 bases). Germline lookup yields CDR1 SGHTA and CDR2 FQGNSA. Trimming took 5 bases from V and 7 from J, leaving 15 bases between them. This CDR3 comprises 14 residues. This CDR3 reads CASSPRWGKNEQFF. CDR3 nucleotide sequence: TGTGCCAGCAGCCCCAGGTGGGGCAAAAATGAGCAGTTCTTC.

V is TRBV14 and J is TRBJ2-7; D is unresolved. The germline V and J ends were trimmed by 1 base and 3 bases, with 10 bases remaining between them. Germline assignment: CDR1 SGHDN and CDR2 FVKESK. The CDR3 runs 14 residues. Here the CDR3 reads CASSQAPGSYEQYF. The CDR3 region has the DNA TGTGCCAGCAGCCAAGCCCCAGGCAGCTACGAGCAGTACTTC.